What follows describes a single T cell receptor beta chain. Its specificity is not known. The data derive from a study of blood T cells in healthy people across ages. Study as a whole: Template switching recovered approximately one barcoded beta molecule for every two T cells. General study results and limits: Compared with aged donors, long-lived donors showed fewer expanded clones, suggesting selection.

The V gene's germline CDR1 is DFQATT and CDR2 SNEGSKA (reference sequence). The CDR3 consists of 17 residues. V lost 6 bases and J lost 6; bases outside the gene matches: 16. With a J-beta primer mix and a sample-barcoded 5' primer, a second PCR ran 7 to 11 cycles. TCRdb re-called the 5' RACE reads through MiXCR, storing one row per CDR3 protein. Of about 810,000 distinct CDR3 sequences listed, roughly 35% were seen once; the top ten hold roughly 13%. Sequenced: blood. The TCR comes from a man aged 18 to 29 in good health. The chain combines TRBV20-1 with TRBJ2-1; 11 bases are shared with TRBD1. The CDR3: CSAKRTTRDRGFNEQFF. The CDR3 coding sequence is TGCAGTGCGAAGAGGACCACCCGGGACAGGGGGTTCAATGAGCAGTTCTTC.